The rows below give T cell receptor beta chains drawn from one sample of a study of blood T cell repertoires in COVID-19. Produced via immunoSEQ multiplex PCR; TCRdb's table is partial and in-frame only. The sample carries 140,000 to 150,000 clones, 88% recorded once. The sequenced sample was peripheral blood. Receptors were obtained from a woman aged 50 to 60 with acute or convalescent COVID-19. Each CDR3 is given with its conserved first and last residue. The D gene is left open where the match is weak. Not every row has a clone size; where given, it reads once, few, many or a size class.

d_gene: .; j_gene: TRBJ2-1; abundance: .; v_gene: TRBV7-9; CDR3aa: CASLVYNEQFF; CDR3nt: TGTGCCAGCCTCGTGTACAATGAGCAGTTCTTC
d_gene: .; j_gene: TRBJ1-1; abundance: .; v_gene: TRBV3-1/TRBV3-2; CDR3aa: CASSIRGAGDTEAFF; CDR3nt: TGTGCCAGCAGCATCCGGGGGGCGGGGGACACTGAAGCTTTCTTT
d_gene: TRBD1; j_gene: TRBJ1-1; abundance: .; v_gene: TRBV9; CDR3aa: CASSSGGADTEAFF; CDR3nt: TGTGCCAGCAGTTCAGGGGGCGCGGACACTGAAGCTTTCTTT
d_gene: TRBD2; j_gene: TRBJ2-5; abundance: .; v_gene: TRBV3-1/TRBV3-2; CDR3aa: CASSNSGGQETQYF; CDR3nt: TGTGCCAGCAGCAATAGCGGGGGGCAAGAGACCCAGTACTTC
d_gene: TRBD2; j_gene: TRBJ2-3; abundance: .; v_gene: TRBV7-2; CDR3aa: CASSLAAGVTDTQYF; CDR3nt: TGTGCCAGCAGCCTAGCGGCGGGAGTCACAGATACGCAGTATTTT
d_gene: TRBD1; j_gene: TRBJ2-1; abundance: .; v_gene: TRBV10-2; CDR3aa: CASSGTGVSYNEQFF; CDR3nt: TGCGCCAGCAGCGGGACAGGGGTTTCCTACAATGAGCAGTTCTTC
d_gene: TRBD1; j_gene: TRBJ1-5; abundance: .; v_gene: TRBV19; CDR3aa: CASNPTGGRSNQPQHF; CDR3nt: TGTGCCAGTAACCCAACAGGGGGCAGGAGCAATCAGCCCCAGCATTTT
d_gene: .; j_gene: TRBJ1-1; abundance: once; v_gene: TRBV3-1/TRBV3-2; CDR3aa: CASSPVGVVNTEAFF; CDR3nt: TGTGCCAGCAGCCCGGTAGGGGTTGTGAACACTGAAGCTTTCTTT
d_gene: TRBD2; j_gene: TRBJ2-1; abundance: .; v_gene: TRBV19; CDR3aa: CASSVVAGNEQFF; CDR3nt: TGTGCCAGTAGTGTGGTAGCGGGCAATGAGCAGTTCTTC
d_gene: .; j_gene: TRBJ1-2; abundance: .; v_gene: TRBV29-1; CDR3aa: CSVARRASGSGYTF; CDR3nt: TGCAGCGTCGCTCGTAGGGCCAGCGGATCTGGCTACACCTTC
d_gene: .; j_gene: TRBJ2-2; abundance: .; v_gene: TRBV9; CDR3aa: CASGQTNTGELFF; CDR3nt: TGTGCCAGCGGCCAGACGAACACCGGGGAGCTGTTTTTT
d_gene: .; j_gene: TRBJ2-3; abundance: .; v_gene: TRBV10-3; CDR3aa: CAISEFAGSTDTQYF; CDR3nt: TGTGCCATCAGTGAGTTTGCGGGGTCCACAGATACGCAGTATTTT
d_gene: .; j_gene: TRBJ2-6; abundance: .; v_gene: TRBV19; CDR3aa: CASKDFAGSGANVLTF; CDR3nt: TGTGCCAGTAAGGATTTTGCGGGGTCCGGGGCCAACGTCCTGACTTTC
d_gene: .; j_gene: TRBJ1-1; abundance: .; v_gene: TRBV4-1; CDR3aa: CASSQGGLEAFF; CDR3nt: TGCGCCAGCAGCCAAGGAGGTTTGGAAGCTTTCTTT
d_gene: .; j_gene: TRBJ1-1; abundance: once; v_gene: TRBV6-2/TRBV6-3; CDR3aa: CASSYRVNTEAFF; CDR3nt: TGTGCCAGCAGTTATCGGGTGAACACTGAAGCTTTCTTT
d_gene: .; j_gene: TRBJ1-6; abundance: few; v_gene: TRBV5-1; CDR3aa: CASSLTGPNSPLHF; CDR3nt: TGCGCCAGCAGCTTGACAGGGCCCAATTCACCCCTCCACTTT
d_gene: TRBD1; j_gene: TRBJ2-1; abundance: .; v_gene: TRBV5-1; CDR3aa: CASSLAGQAYNEQFF; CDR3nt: TGCGCCAGCAGCTTGGCGGGACAGGCCTACAATGAGCAGTTCTTC
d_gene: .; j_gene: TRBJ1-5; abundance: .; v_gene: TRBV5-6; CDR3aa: CASSLGDYQPQHF; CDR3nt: TGTGCCAGCAGCTTGGGCGACTATCAGCCCCAGCATTTT
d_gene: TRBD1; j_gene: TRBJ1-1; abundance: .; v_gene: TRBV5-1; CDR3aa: CASSSLTGRNTEAFF; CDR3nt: TGCGCCAGCAGCTCCCTGACAGGGCGGAACACTGAAGCTTTCTTT
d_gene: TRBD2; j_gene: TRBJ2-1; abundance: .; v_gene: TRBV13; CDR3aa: CASSLRLAEQFF; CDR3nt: TGTGCCAGCAGCCTGAGACTAGCGGAGCAGTTCTTC
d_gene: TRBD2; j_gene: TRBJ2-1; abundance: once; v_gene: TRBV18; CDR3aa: CASFELAGGSYNEQFF; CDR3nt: TGTGCCAGCTTCGAGCTAGCGGGTGGCTCCTACAATGAGCAGTTCTTC
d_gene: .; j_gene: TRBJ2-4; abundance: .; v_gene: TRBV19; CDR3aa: CASSIVGVGKNIQYF; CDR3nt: TGTGCCAGTAGTATAGTAGGAGTAGGCAAAAACATTCAGTACTTC
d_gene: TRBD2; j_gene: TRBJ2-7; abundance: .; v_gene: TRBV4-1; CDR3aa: CASSLSQRELYEQYF; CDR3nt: TGCGCCAGCAGCCTCTCACAGCGGGAGCTATACGAGCAGTACTTC
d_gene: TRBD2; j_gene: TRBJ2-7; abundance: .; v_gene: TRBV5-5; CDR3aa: CASTPSGGGHTYEQYF; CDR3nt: TGTGCCAGCACCCCATCGGGGGGGGGACACACCTACGAGCAGTACTTC
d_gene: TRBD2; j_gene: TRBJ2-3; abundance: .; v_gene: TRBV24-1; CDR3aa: CATSDSGLVGEGYTQYF; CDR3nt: TGTGCCACCAGTGATTCCGGACTAGTGGGGGAAGGGTATACGCAGTATTTT
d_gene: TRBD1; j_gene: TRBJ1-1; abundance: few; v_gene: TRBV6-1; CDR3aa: CASSEGTALEAFF; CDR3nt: TGTGCCAGCAGTGAGGGGACAGCTCTTGAAGCTTTCTTT
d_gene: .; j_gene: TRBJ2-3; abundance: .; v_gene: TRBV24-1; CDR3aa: CATSGVSTDTQYF; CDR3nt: TGTGCCACCTCAGGGGTCAGCACAGATACGCAGTATTTT
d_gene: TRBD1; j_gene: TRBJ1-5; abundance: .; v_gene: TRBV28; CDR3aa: CASSFLESSGGRNQPQHF; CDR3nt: TGTGCCAGCAGTTTTTTGGAATCCTCAGGGGGCCGCAATCAGCCCCAGCATTTT
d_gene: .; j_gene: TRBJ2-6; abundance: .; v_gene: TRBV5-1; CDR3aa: CASSSNGANVLTF; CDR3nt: TGCGCCAGCAGTTCCAATGGGGCCAACGTCCTGACTTTC